Listed below are T cell receptor beta chains from one sample, sequenced in a study of cytomegalovirus exposure and HLA in healthy donors. Generated by immunoSEQ multiplex PCR, the TCRdb table keeps only in-frame clones and is missing some. The repertoire consists of 200,000 to 300,000 clones, with 86% occurring once and the leading ten covering around 1.3%. Sequenced: PBMCs. All receptors come from a woman aged 25 to 45 in good health and CMV-seropositive. Both conserved end residues are part of each CDR3. The order of the fields is D gene, J gene, V gene, clone size, CDR3 DNA, CDR3 protein. D genes are given only for firm matches. The size of a clone is reported for some rows only, either as once, few or many, or as a class for expanded clones.

d_gene: NA; j_gene: TRBJ2-7; v_gene: TRBV10-3; abundance: NA; CDR3nt: TGTGCCATCAGACGACAAGGAGGGATCGTAGTCAACTCCTACGAGCAGTACTTC; CDR3aa: CAIRRQGGIVVNSYEQYF
d_gene: TRBD2; j_gene: TRBJ2-3; v_gene: TRBV5-1; abundance: NA; CDR3nt: TGCGCCAGCAGCTTGGATGGTAGCGGGAGATTAGATACGCAGTATTTT; CDR3aa: CASSLDGSGRLDTQYF
d_gene: NA; j_gene: TRBJ2-1; v_gene: TRBV5-1; abundance: NA; CDR3nt: TGCGCCAGCAGCAGACAGGGGGCTAGCGGGAGCGTCGGTTTCGATGAGCAGTTCTTC; CDR3aa: CASSRQGASGSVGFDEQFF
d_gene: NA; j_gene: TRBJ1-1; v_gene: TRBV20-1; abundance: NA; CDR3nt: TGCAGTGGGAGATTCGAGACTGAAGCTTTCTTT; CDR3aa: CSGRFETEAFF
d_gene: TRBD2; j_gene: TRBJ2-7; v_gene: TRBV5-4; abundance: NA; CDR3nt: TGTGCCAGCAGCCTCTGGAGCGGGGGGCCCCCAGTGGGGCAGTACTTC; CDR3aa: CASSLWSGGPPVGQYF
d_gene: NA; j_gene: TRBJ2-3; v_gene: TRBV5-6; abundance: NA; CDR3nt: TGTGCCAGCAGTTCGGGAGCAGATACGCAGTATTTT; CDR3aa: CASSSGADTQYF
d_gene: NA; j_gene: TRBJ2-1; v_gene: TRBV5-4; abundance: NA; CDR3nt: TGTGCCAGCGCGTTCGAGAGGGTCAACAATGAGCAGTTCTTC; CDR3aa: CASAFERVNNEQFF
d_gene: NA; j_gene: TRBJ2-5; v_gene: TRBV30; abundance: many; CDR3nt: TGTGCCTGGAGTGTACGGGGAAAAGAGACCCAGTACTTC; CDR3aa: CAWSVRGKETQYF
d_gene: TRBD2; j_gene: TRBJ2-1; v_gene: TRBV27; abundance: once; CDR3nt: TGTGCCAGCAGTTTTGGGACTAGCTACAATGAGCAGTTCTTC; CDR3aa: CASSFGTSYNEQFF
d_gene: TRBD1; j_gene: TRBJ2-7; v_gene: TRBV5-7; abundance: few; CDR3nt: TGTGCCAGCAGCTTGGAGGGGACAGGGTGTTACGAGCAGTACTTC; CDR3aa: CASSLEGTGCYEQYF
d_gene: NA; j_gene: TRBJ2-7; v_gene: TRBV2; abundance: NA; CDR3nt: TGTGCCAGCAGTGGAGGATCGGGGGTCACCGGGGGGCAGTACTTC; CDR3aa: CASSGGSGVTGGQYF
d_gene: NA; j_gene: TRBJ2-5; v_gene: TRBV19; abundance: NA; CDR3nt: TGTGCCAGTAGTAGTCCAGGCAGGGCGTTGGAGACCCAGTACTTC; CDR3aa: CASSSPGRALETQYF
d_gene: TRBD1; j_gene: TRBJ2-7; v_gene: TRBV2; abundance: NA; CDR3nt: TGTGCCAGCAGAGCCGGGACAGGGCGGATAAAACCCTACGAGCAGTACTTC; CDR3aa: CASRAGTGRIKPYEQYF
d_gene: NA; j_gene: TRBJ2-3; v_gene: TRBV28; abundance: NA; CDR3nt: TGTGCCAGCAGTTCCCTTCCTTTAGCGGACTACACAGATACGCAGTATTTT; CDR3aa: CASSSLPLADYTDTQYF
d_gene: NA; j_gene: TRBJ1-1; v_gene: TRBV7-9; abundance: NA; CDR3nt: TGTGCCAGCAGCTCCCTTAGCAGAATGAACACTGAAGCTTTCTTT; CDR3aa: CASSSLSRMNTEAFF
d_gene: NA; j_gene: TRBJ1-1; v_gene: TRBV11-3; abundance: NA; CDR3nt: TGTGCCAGCAGACACTCCGGGAGCAACACTGAAGCTTTCTTT; CDR3aa: CASRHSGSNTEAFF
d_gene: NA; j_gene: TRBJ2-7; v_gene: TRBV6-1; abundance: NA; CDR3nt: TGTGCCAGCAGAGCGTTAGTAGGAGGGACCTACGAGCAGTACTTC; CDR3aa: CASRALVGGTYEQYF
d_gene: TRBD1; j_gene: TRBJ2-1; v_gene: TRBV15; abundance: NA; CDR3nt: TGTGCCACCAGCAGTGAGGGACAGGGAACTGAGCAGTTCTTC; CDR3aa: CATSSEGQGTEQFF
d_gene: TRBD2; j_gene: TRBJ2-1; v_gene: TRBV27; abundance: NA; CDR3nt: TGTGCCAGCAGTTTGATGAGCGGGAGTAGCAATGAGCAGTTCTTC; CDR3aa: CASSLMSGSSNEQFF
d_gene: NA; j_gene: TRBJ1-5; v_gene: TRBV27; abundance: NA; CDR3nt: TGTGCCAGCAGTTCTCTCGGACAAGAGAATCAGCCCCAGCATTTT; CDR3aa: CASSSLGQENQPQHF
d_gene: NA; j_gene: TRBJ2-3; v_gene: TRBV28; abundance: NA; CDR3nt: TGTGCCAGCAGTTTATCGTGGACAGACACAGATACGCAGTATTTT; CDR3aa: CASSLSWTDTDTQYF
d_gene: TRBD1; j_gene: TRBJ2-5; v_gene: TRBV5-1; abundance: NA; CDR3nt: TGCGCCAGCAGTTCTCTGACAGGGGGGACGGAGACCCAGTACTTC; CDR3aa: CASSSLTGGTETQYF
d_gene: NA; j_gene: TRBJ2-6; v_gene: TRBV25-1; abundance: NA; CDR3nt: TGTGCCAGCAGTCGGGCTGGGGCCAACGTCCTGACTTTC; CDR3aa: CASSRAGANVLTF
d_gene: NA; j_gene: TRBJ2-2; v_gene: TRBV18; abundance: NA; CDR3nt: TGTGCCAGCTCACCCGGCAGGGAAGTCACCGGGGAGCTGTTTTTT; CDR3aa: CASSPGREVTGELFF
d_gene: NA; j_gene: TRBJ2-7; v_gene: TRBV6-5; abundance: NA; CDR3nt: TGTGCCAGCAGCTCAGGGGGGTCTTCCTACGAGCAGTACTTC; CDR3aa: CASSSGGSSYEQYF
d_gene: NA; j_gene: TRBJ1-1; v_gene: TRBV27; abundance: NA; CDR3nt: TGTGCCTCAGCCCAACGGTTTGGGGACACGGACACTGAAGCTTTCTTT; CDR3aa: CASAQRFGDTDTEAFF
d_gene: NA; j_gene: TRBJ2-5; v_gene: TRBV6-1; abundance: NA; CDR3nt: TGTGCCAGCAGTGGGAGAGGGAACCAAGAGACCCAGTACTTC; CDR3aa: CASSGRGNQETQYF
d_gene: NA; j_gene: TRBJ1-5; v_gene: TRBV4-2; abundance: NA; CDR3nt: TGTGCCAGCAGCCGAACAGGGAGGGATCAGCCCCAGCATTTT; CDR3aa: CASSRTGRDQPQHF
d_gene: TRBD2; j_gene: TRBJ2-7; v_gene: TRBV4-2; abundance: NA; CDR3nt: TGTGCCAGCAGCCAAGGATCCGGGACTAGGCTCTACGAGCAGTACTTC; CDR3aa: CASSQGSGTRLYEQYF
d_gene: TRBD2; j_gene: TRBJ2-1; v_gene: TRBV6-1; abundance: NA; CDR3nt: TGTGCCAGCAGTGAGGCGGGAGGTGAGCAGTTCTTC; CDR3aa: CASSEAGGEQFF
d_gene: NA; j_gene: TRBJ2-5; v_gene: TRBV4-1; abundance: NA; CDR3nt: TGCGCCAGCAGCCAAGCTCCCGGACTAGAGACCCAGTACTTC; CDR3aa: CASSQAPGLETQYF
d_gene: TRBD1; j_gene: TRBJ2-3; v_gene: TRBV5-1; abundance: NA; CDR3nt: TGCGCCAGCACAGACAGGGGGCTTGAAGATACGCAGTATTTT; CDR3aa: CASTDRGLEDTQYF
d_gene: TRBD2; j_gene: TRBJ2-1; v_gene: TRBV18; abundance: NA; CDR3nt: TGTGCCAGCTCACCGGGACTAGCGGGAGGAATTAATGAGCAGTTCTTC; CDR3aa: CASSPGLAGGINEQFF
d_gene: TRBD1; j_gene: TRBJ2-2; v_gene: TRBV9; abundance: NA; CDR3nt: TGTGCCAGCAGCGTATCGGGGGCAGGGGGCCGAGGCACCGGGGAGCTGTTTTTT; CDR3aa: CASSVSGAGGRGTGELFF
d_gene: TRBD1; j_gene: TRBJ1-2; v_gene: TRBV5-1; abundance: NA; CDR3nt: TGCGCCAGCAGCTCGTTACAGGGGCGCAACTATGGCTACACCTTC; CDR3aa: CASSSLQGRNYGYTF
d_gene: NA; j_gene: TRBJ2-2; v_gene: TRBV30; abundance: NA; CDR3nt: TGTGCCTGGGCGGTAGACAGGCTAAACACCGGGGAGCTGTTTTTT; CDR3aa: CAWAVDRLNTGELFF
d_gene: NA; j_gene: TRBJ2-3; v_gene: TRBV7-9; abundance: NA; CDR3nt: TGTGCCAGCAACGAACCCCAGGGGTCAGATACGCAGTATTTT; CDR3aa: CASNEPQGSDTQYF
d_gene: NA; j_gene: TRBJ2-1; v_gene: TRBV6-1; abundance: NA; CDR3nt: TGTGCCAGCCGGGGGGGGACAGGGATTCCTGAGCAGTTCTTC; CDR3aa: CASRGGTGIPEQFF
d_gene: TRBD2; j_gene: TRBJ2-1; v_gene: TRBV28; abundance: NA; CDR3nt: TGTGCCAGCACCCCGTTGATAGCGGGAGGCATTGGACCCTACAATGAGCAGTTCTTC; CDR3aa: CASTPLIAGGIGPYNEQFF
d_gene: NA; j_gene: TRBJ2-3; v_gene: TRBV19; abundance: NA; CDR3nt: TGTGCCAGTAGTTTTCGGACAGCAACTAGCACAGATACGCAGTATTTT; CDR3aa: CASSFRTATSTDTQYF
d_gene: TRBD1; j_gene: TRBJ1-5; v_gene: TRBV27; abundance: NA; CDR3nt: TGTGCCAGCAGTTCCCGGACAGGGAAATTGGTTCAGCCCCAGCATTTT; CDR3aa: CASSSRTGKLVQPQHF
d_gene: TRBD1; j_gene: TRBJ2-3; v_gene: TRBV7-6; abundance: NA; CDR3nt: TGTGCCAGCAGTTTAGGACAGGTTTGGACAGATACGCAGTATTTT; CDR3aa: CASSLGQVWTDTQYF
d_gene: TRBD1; j_gene: TRBJ2-3; v_gene: TRBV29-1; abundance: NA; CDR3nt: TGCAGCGTTGAACCGGGACAGGGGCCTTCGGTTACGCAGTATTTT; CDR3aa: CSVEPGQGPSVTQYF
d_gene: NA; j_gene: TRBJ1-4; v_gene: TRBV20-1; abundance: NA; CDR3nt: TGCAGTGCTAACTCCCATGAAAAACTGTTTTTT; CDR3aa: CSANSHEKLFF
d_gene: NA; j_gene: TRBJ2-2; v_gene: TRBV30; abundance: few; CDR3nt: TGTGCCTGGAAAGTTTGGCGGGACGCGAACACCGGGGAGCTGTTTTTT; CDR3aa: CAWKVWRDANTGELFF
d_gene: TRBD2; j_gene: TRBJ2-7; v_gene: TRBV13; abundance: NA; CDR3nt: TGTGCCAGCAGCCAGGCTCAGCGGGAGACCTACGAGCAGTACTTC; CDR3aa: CASSQAQRETYEQYF
d_gene: NA; j_gene: TRBJ2-2; v_gene: TRBV9; abundance: NA; CDR3nt: TGTGCCAGCAGCGTAGGTTCGGGGTACACCGGGGAGCTGTTTTTT; CDR3aa: CASSVGSGYTGELFF
d_gene: TRBD2; j_gene: TRBJ2-7; v_gene: TRBV19; abundance: NA; CDR3nt: TGTGCCAGTAGTTTTTCTAGCGGACCTGGATACGAGCAGTACTTC; CDR3aa: CASSFSSGPGYEQYF
d_gene: TRBD2; j_gene: TRBJ2-5; v_gene: TRBV15; abundance: NA; CDR3nt: TGTGCCACCAGCAGAGATTCTAGCGGGAATATTCAGACCCAGTACTTC; CDR3aa: CATSRDSSGNIQTQYF
d_gene: NA; j_gene: TRBJ1-2; v_gene: TRBV6-1; abundance: NA; CDR3nt: TGTGCCAGCAGTGAAGCAGGGGCAGGGGGCTACACCTTC; CDR3aa: CASSEAGAGGYTF
d_gene: TRBD1; j_gene: TRBJ1-5; v_gene: TRBV5-6; abundance: NA; CDR3nt: TGTGCCAGCAGCTTGGGACAGGGGGCTCGACAGCCCCAGCATTTT; CDR3aa: CASSLGQGARQPQHF